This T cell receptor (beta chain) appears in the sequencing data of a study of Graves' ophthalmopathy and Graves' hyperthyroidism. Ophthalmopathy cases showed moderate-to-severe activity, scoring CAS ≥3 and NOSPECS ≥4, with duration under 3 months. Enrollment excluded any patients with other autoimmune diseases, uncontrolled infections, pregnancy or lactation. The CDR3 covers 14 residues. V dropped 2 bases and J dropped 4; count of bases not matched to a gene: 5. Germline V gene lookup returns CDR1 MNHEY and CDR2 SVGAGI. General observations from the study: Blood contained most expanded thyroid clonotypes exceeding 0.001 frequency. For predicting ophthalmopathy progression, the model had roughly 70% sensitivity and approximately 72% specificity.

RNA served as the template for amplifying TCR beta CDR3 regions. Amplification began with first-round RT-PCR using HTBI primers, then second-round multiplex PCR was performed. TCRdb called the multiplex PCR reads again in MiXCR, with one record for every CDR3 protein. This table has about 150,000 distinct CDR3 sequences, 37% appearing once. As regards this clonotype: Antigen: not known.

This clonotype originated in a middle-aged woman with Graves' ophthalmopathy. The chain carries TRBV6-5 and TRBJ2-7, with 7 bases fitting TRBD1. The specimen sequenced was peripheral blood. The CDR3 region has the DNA TGTGCCAGCAGTTACGTGCAGGGGGTTTACGAGCAGTACTTC. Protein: CASSYVQGVYEQYF.